This T cell receptor (beta chain) was profiled in a study of CD8+ T cells in alopecia areata. In the study overall: Patients given treatment had severity scored by the percentage of scalp area affected.

Isolated RNA was reverse transcribed into cDNA used as the sequencing template. The assay was immunoSEQ multiplex PCR, and TCRdb's table has in-frame clones only and misses some. The sample holds about 270,000 clones, approximately 60% seen once. Treatment specified: oral pan-JAK inhibitor, 5-10 mg twice daily. Peripheral blood, together with lesional scalp punch biopsies, was collected from alopecia areata patients. V shed 4 bases and J shed 4 bases, with 14 bases lying between them. This CDR3 region has 14 residues. Germline CDR1 is SGHDT and CDR2 is YYEEEE. The source material was CD4+ T cells sorted from blood, sampled around week 54, from a patient treated with tofacitinib. The TCR sequence derives from a human donor with alopecia areata. The chain uses TRBV5-6 and TRBJ1-2; perhaps TRBD1 as D (5 bases). CDR3 DNA: TGTGCCAGCAGCCCGGACATAGAAAGCTATGGCTACACCTTC. Amino acid sequence: CASSPDIESYGYTF.